These 30 T cell receptor beta chains came from one sample sequenced in a study of T cells after yellow fever vaccination. TCRdb reprocessed the 5' RACE reads with MiXCR, giving one entry per CDR3 protein. Among some 200,000 distinct CDR3 sequences listed, about 3% were seen once. The sequenced sample was CD4+ T cells sorted from PBMCs, obtained 10 days after the yellow fever booster vaccination. Receptors were obtained from a man aged 18 to 30 who received the YFV17D yellow fever vaccine.

Ten or more counts support this clonotype. CDR3 amino acids: CASSRVYEQYV. The CDR3 DNA is TGCGCCAGCAGCCGGGTATACGAGCAGTACGTC. The rearrangement links TRBV5-1 to TRBJ2-7, with D hard to call. The ends were cut back, 4 bases at V and 4 bases at J, with 6 bases in the middle. CDR1 is SGHRS and CDR2 is YFSETQ in the germline V gene. This CDR3 spans 11 amino acids.

This clonotype was detected ten times or more. This chain connects TRBV10-3 to TRBJ2-2; 9 bases align to TRBD1. V shed 10 bases, J shed 6 bases, and the junction held 12 bases outside the gene matches. Germline CDR1 and CDR2: ENHRY and SYGVKD. This CDR3 is built from 15 residues. CDR3 sequence (DNA): TGTGCCACACACTCGGACAGGGGAGACCCCGGGGAGCTGTTTTTT. Residues: CATHSDRGDPGELFF.

This clonotype turned up a few times. V is TRBV24-1 and J is TRBJ2-5; 11 bases are shared with TRBD2. The CDR3 covers 17 residues. Germline assignment: CDR1 KGHDR and CDR2 SFDVKD. V lost 1 base, J lost 0 bases, and 3 bases stayed unmatched. The CDR3 region has the DNA TGTGCCACCAGTGATTTCGGGACTAGCGGACACCAAGAGACCCAGTACTTC. Translating it yields CATSDFGTSGHQETQYF.

This clonotype was detected ten times or more. The chain joins TRBV6-5 to TRBJ2-6; D is perhaps TRBD1 or TRBD2 (5 bases each). The CDR3 covers 14 residues. The germline V gene has CDR1 MNHEY and CDR2 SVGAGI. V lost 6 bases to trimming and J lost 0 bases, with 6 bases between them. Written as DNA, the CDR3 is TGTGCCAGCAGCGGGGCCTCTGGGGCCAACGTCCTGACTTTC. As protein: CASSGASGANVLTF.

The V call is TRBV5-5, the J call TRBJ2-1, with a weak D call TRBD2 (5 bases). With 0 bases removed from V and 3 bases from J, the gap between germline ends came to 10 bases. Germline V lookup: CDR1 SGHKS, CDR2 YYEKEE (reference sequence). This CDR3 is 15 amino acids long. Written as DNA, the CDR3 is TGTGCCAGCAGCTTGGGAGGGTCGCTCTACAATGAGCAGTTCTTC. It translates to CASSLGGSLYNEQFF.

This clonotype was seen ten or more times. The chain recombines TRBV5-6 with TRBJ1-2, with D tentatively TRBD1 (6 bases). CDR1 is SGHDT and CDR2 is YYEEEE in the germline V gene. The CDR3 is 14 amino acids. The V end lost 4 bases, the J end lost 4 bases, and 14 bases lay between the germline ends. The CDR3 loop reads CASSRQVPVYGYTF. As DNA, the CDR3 is TGTGCCAGCAGCAGACAGGTGCCGGTCTATGGCTACACCTTC.

This clonotype was observed a few times. The genes are TRBV18 and TRBJ1-1, with D possibly TRBD1 on 5 matching bases. The CDR3 consists of 15 residues. V lost 2 bases, J lost 2 bases, and 12 bases lay in between. CDR1 and CDR2 from the germline V gene are KGHSH and LQKENI. CDR3 nucleotide sequence: TGTGCCAGCTCACCATCCCTGCAGGGAAACACTGAAGCTTTCTTT. Translated: CASSPSLQGNTEAFF.

A few counts support this clonotype. The rearrangement joins TRBV28 to TRBJ1-5, with D possibly TRBD1 on 5 matching bases. CDR1 and CDR2 from the germline V gene are MDHEN and SYDVKM. This CDR3 contains 13 residues. The germline V and J ends were trimmed by 3 bases and 7 bases, with 10 bases remaining between them. CDR3 sequence reads: CASSFQRGQPQHF. The CDR3 DNA is TGTGCCAGCAGTTTTCAGAGGGGACAGCCCCAGCATTTT.

Many counts were recorded for this clonotype. The rearrangement uses TRBV10-3 and TRBJ2-1, with 14 bases that match TRBD2. V trimming: 9 bases; J trimming: 7 bases; junction bases outside the gene matches: 2. CDR1 is ENHRY and CDR2 is SYGVKD in the germline V gene. The length of the CDR3 is 13 residues. CDR3 DNA: TGTGCCATAGGGACTAGCGGGGGTAATGAGCAGTTCTTC. Protein product: CAIGTSGGNEQFF.

V and J are TRBV7-9 and TRBJ2-1; TRBD2 matches at 9 bases. Trimming took 1 base from V and 7 from J; bases not matched to a gene: 20. The CDR3 spans 20 residues. Germline V CDR1 and CDR2: SEHNR, FQNEAQ (reference sequence). The CDR3 loop is CASSLGGLAGALGPTNEQFF. The CDR3 DNA follows: TGTGCCAGCAGCTTAGGGGGCTTAGCGGGGGCTTTAGGCCCGACAAATGAGCAGTTCTTC.

This clonotype was detected only a few times. This sequence joins TRBV18 and TRBJ1-1, with 8 bases matching TRBD1. Germline CDR1 is KGHSH and CDR2 is LQKENI. Unmatched junction bases numbered 14, after V lost 3 bases and J lost 2 bases. The CDR3 totals 18 residues. CDR3 protein: CASSPFGTTGGGNTEAFF. CDR3 nucleotides: TGTGCCAGCTCACCTTTCGGGACCACAGGGGGGGGAAACACTGAAGCTTTCTTT.

This clonotype appeared many times. V gene TRBV3-1 combines with J gene TRBJ2-2; D call uncertain. This CDR3 is 11 amino acids long. The V end lost 3 bases, the J end lost 7 bases, and 3 bases lay between the germline ends. Germline V gives CDR1 LGHDT, CDR2 YNNKEL (reference sequence). CDR3 residues: CASSQIGELFF. The CDR3 nucleotides are TGTGCCAGCAGCCAGATCGGGGAGCTGTTTTTT.

This clonotype was detected many times. This chain uses TRBV2 with TRBJ1-2, with TRBD1 as a possible D gene (5 bases). The CDR3 loop spans 14 amino acids. Trimming cost V 5 bases and J 2 bases, with 12 bases left between them. Germline V CDR1 and CDR2: SNHLY, FYNNEI. In DNA form, the CDR3 reads TGTGCCAGCAGTTTGGGACGGACAAACTATGGCTACACCTTC. Protein: CASSLGRTNYGYTF.

This clonotype was picked up many times. The genes are TRBV27 and TRBJ2-2; 8 bases match TRBD2. The germline V gene encodes CDR1 MNHEY and CDR2 SMNVEV (reference sequence). CDR3 length: 17 amino acids. V was pared by 0 bases and J by 4 bases, with 7 bases of the junction left unmatched. CDR3 sequence reads: CASSLSRGLGGTGELFF. CDR3 bases: TGTGCCAGCAGTTTATCGAGGGGACTAGGAGGCACCGGGGAGCTGTTTTTT.

This clonotype was counted at least ten times. CDR3 amino acids: CASNSQGYSYNEQFF. CDR3 coding DNA: TGCGCCAGCAACAGTCAGGGGTACTCCTACAATGAGCAGTTCTTC. V and J are TRBV5-1 and TRBJ2-1; a possible D gene is TRBD1 (6 bases). This CDR3 contains 15 residues. Per germline, CDR1 SGHRS and CDR2 YFSETQ. Between the trimmed V and J ends, which lost 6 bases and 0 bases, there was a span of 13 bases.

This clonotype occurred many times. V gene TRBV20-1 combines with J gene TRBJ1-1; D is unclear. Germline values: CDR1 DFQATT, CDR2 SNEGSKA (reference sequence). V was trimmed by 1 base and J by 0 bases, leaving 9 bases between them. The CDR3 is 14 amino acids. CDR3 sequence reads: CSARGDGLNTEAFF. The CDR3 nucleotides are TGCAGTGCTAGAGGCGACGGATTGAACACTGAAGCTTTCTTT.

This clonotype was observed many times. The chain recombines TRBV20-1 with TRBJ1-2, with D tentatively TRBD1 (5 bases). The germline V gene encodes CDR1 DFQATT and CDR2 SNEGSKA (reference sequence). This CDR3 has 14 amino acids. V lost 1 base and J lost 7, with 16 bases in between. The CDR3 is CSARGMTVYGGYTF. DNA of the CDR3: TGCAGTGCTAGAGGAATGACAGTGTATGGTGGCTACACCTTC.

This clonotype was picked up many times. CDR3 in DNA: TGTGCCAGCAGCCAAGTCGGGGAGCTGTTTTTT. Its protein product is CASSQVGELFF. The chain carries TRBV5-5 and TRBJ2-2, with no clear D. V lost 4 bases, J lost 7 bases, and 5 bases lay in between. CDR1 and CDR2 from the germline V gene are SGHKS and YYEKEE (reference sequence). This CDR3 contains 11 residues.

This clonotype was counted at least ten times. The genes are TRBV29-1 and TRBJ2-3, with D possibly being TRBD1 (6 bases). The CDR3 has 14 amino acids. Germline lookup yields CDR1 SQVTM and CDR2 ANQGSEA. V dropped 8 bases and J dropped 2 bases, with 17 bases sitting between them. CDR3: CSLRPRGATDTQYF. In DNA form, the CDR3 reads TGCAGCCTGCGACCCAGGGGAGCCACAGATACGCAGTATTTT.

This clonotype came up many times. The chain has TRBV2 and TRBJ2-2; perhaps D is TRBD1 or TRBD2 (6 bases each). This CDR3 contains 15 residues. From germline, CDR1 is SNHLY and CDR2 FYNNEI. Trimming cost V 2 bases and J 6 bases, with 13 bases left between them. The CDR3 loop is CASSEWGAGAGELFF. The CDR3 region has the DNA TGTGCCAGCAGTGAATGGGGGGCCGGTGCCGGGGAGCTGTTTTTT.

This clonotype was observed a handful of times. V gene TRBV7-2 combines with J gene TRBJ2-6; D is uncertain. Germline CDR1 is SGHTA and CDR2 is FQGNSA. The CDR3 sequence is 19 residues long. Trimming stripped 1 base from V and 0 bases from J, with 16 bases between. The CDR3 reads CASSLVAPGPSSGANVLTF. CDR3 DNA: TGTGCCAGCAGCTTAGTAGCCCCAGGCCCGAGCTCTGGGGCCAACGTCCTGACTTTC. The full variable domain, rest sourced from reference TRBV7-2 and TRBJ2-6, is GAGVSQSPSNKVTEKGKDVELRCDPISGHTALYWYRQSLGQGLEFLIYFQGNSAPDKSGLPSDRFSAERTGGSVSTLTIQRTQQEDSAVYLCASSLVAPGPSSGANVLTFGAGSRLTVL.

J is TRBJ1-6 and V is TRBV4-1; D perhaps matches TRBD1 (6 bases). The V and J ends lost 1 base and 13 bases respectively, with 11 bases between them. The CDR3 loop spans 13 amino acids. Germline V CDR1 and CDR2: MGHRA, YSYEKL. Here the CDR3 DNA reads TGCGCCAGCAGCCAAGTGGGGGCTTCGCCCCTCCACTTT. It encodes CASSQVGASPLHF.

This clonotype was seen at least ten times. The V call is TRBV4-2, the J call TRBJ2-2; D possibly corresponds to TRBD1 (6 bases). This CDR3 is 17 amino acids long. Trimming shortened V by 0 bases and J by 4 bases, and 15 bases separated the two germline ends. The germline V gene has CDR1 LGHNA and CDR2 YNFKEQ. The CDR3 bases are TGTGCCAGCAGCCAAGATACGCTGGGGGCGGGCACCGGGGAGCTGTTTTTT. Translation: CASSQDTLGAGTGELFF.

This clonotype was picked up many times. V is TRBV24-1 and J is TRBJ2-5; 9 bases map to TRBD1. The ends lost 6 bases at V and 4 bases at J; junction bases unmatched: 8. This CDR3 spans 15 amino acids. Germline V gene sequence: CDR1 KGHDR, CDR2 SFDVKD. For the CDR3, the DNA is TGTGCCACCAGTACCACTACAGGGGGCGGAGAGACCCAGTACTTC. Its translation is CATSTTTGGGETQYF.

The chain is built from TRBV5-1 and TRBJ2-5; no firm D call. V was trimmed by 2 bases and J by 4 bases, leaving 15 bases between them. This CDR3 has 15 amino acids. CDR1 SGHRS and CDR2 YFSETQ come from the germline V gene. The CDR3 here is CASSLGLEVGETQYF. Here the CDR3 DNA reads TGCGCCAGCAGCTTAGGCCTAGAGGTGGGAGAGACCCAGTACTTC.

The table lists this clonotype with many counts. J is TRBJ2-7 and V is TRBV7-2; 9 nucleotides line up with TRBD2. CDR1 is SGHTA and CDR2 is FQGNSA in the germline V gene. The CDR3 contains 15 residues. With V trimmed by 3 bases and J by 3 bases, 6 bases remained unmatched. This CDR3 reads CASSFSGGPFYEQYV. Here the CDR3 DNA reads TGTGCCAGCAGCTTTAGCGGGGGACCGTTCTACGAGCAGTACGTC.

This chain links TRBV24-1 with TRBJ2-5; D unclear. In germline, CDR1 is KGHDR, CDR2 SFDVKD. V lost 4 bases, J lost 2 bases, and 4 bases lay in between. This CDR3 contains 12 residues. Here the CDR3 reads CATSDPQETQYF. The CDR3 coding sequence is TGTGCCACCAGTGACCCTCAAGAGACCCAGTACTTC.

In its sample, this clonotype was seen a few times. The chain joins TRBV12-3 or TRBV12-4 to TRBJ2-3, with TRBD1 matching over 7 bases. V shed 4 bases, J shed 6 bases, and the junction held 7 bases outside the gene matches. The CDR3 spans 14 residues. CDR3 in amino acids: CASSSNRGGDTQYF. CDR3 coding DNA: TGTGCCAGCAGTTCGAACAGGGGTGGCGATACGCAGTATTTT.

CDR3 in DNA: TGCGCCAGCAGCCCGGGATCGGGGGGAGCTGGAAACACCATATATTTT. Its protein is CASSPGSGGAGNTIYF. This chain links TRBV5-1 with TRBJ1-3; the D gene is possibly TRBD1 (5 bases). Germline V lookup: CDR1 SGHRS, CDR2 YFSETQ. With 4 bases removed from V and 2 bases from J, the gap between germline ends came to 16 bases. This CDR3 spans 16 amino acids.

This clonotype was seen more than once but under ten times. This chain uses TRBV7-6 with TRBJ1-4; D is undetermined. This CDR3 region has 16 residues. Trimming pared 0 bases from V and 10 bases from J, leaving 18 bases between. The germline CDR1 and CDR2 sequences are SGHVS and FNYEAQ. CDR3 DNA sequence: TGTGCCAGCAGCTTAGCGCCGGGCCTTGTTTCGCCAAAACTGTTTTTT. It encodes CASSLAPGLVSPKLFF.